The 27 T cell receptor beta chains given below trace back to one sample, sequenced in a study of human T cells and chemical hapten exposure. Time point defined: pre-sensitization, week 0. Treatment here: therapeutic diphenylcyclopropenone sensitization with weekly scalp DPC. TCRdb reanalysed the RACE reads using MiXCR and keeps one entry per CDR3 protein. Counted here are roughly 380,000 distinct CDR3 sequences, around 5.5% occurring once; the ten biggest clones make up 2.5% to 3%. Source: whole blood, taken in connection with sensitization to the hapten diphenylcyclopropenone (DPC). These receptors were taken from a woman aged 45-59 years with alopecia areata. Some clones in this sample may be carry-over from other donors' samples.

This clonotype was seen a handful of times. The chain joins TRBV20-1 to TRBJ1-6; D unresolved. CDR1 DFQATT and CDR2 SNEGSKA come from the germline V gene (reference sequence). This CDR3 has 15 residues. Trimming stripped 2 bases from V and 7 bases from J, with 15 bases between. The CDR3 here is CSARRDTYPNSPLHF. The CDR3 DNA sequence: TGCAGTGCTAGAAGAGACACTTACCCGAATTCACCCCTCCACTTT.

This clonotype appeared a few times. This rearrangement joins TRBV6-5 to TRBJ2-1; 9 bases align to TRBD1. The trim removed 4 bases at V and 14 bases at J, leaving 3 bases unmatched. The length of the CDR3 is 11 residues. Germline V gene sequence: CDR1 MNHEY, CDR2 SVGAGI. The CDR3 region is CASSSGTGKFF. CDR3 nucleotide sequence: TGTGCCAGCAGTTCCGGGACAGGGAAGTTCTTC.

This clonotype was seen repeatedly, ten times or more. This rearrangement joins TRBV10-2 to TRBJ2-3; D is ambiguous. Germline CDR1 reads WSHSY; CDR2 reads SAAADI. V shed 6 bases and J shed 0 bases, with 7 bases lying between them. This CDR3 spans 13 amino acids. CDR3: CASRPTSTDTQYF. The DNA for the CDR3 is TGCGCCAGCAGACCGACTAGCACAGATACGCAGTATTTT.

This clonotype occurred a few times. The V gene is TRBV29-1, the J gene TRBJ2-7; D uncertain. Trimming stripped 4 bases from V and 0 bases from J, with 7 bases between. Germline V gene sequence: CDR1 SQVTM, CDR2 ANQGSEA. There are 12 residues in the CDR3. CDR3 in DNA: TGCAGCGTTGGAAGAGACTCCTACGAGCAGTACTTC. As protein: CSVGRDSYEQYF.

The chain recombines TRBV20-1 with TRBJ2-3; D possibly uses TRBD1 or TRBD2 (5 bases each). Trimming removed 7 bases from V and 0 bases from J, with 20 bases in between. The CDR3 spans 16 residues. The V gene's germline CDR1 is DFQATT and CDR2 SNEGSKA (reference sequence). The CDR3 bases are TGCAGTGTCTCCGGGGCCCTTCAGCTTAGCACAGATACGCAGTATTTT. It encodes CSVSGALQLSTDTQYF.

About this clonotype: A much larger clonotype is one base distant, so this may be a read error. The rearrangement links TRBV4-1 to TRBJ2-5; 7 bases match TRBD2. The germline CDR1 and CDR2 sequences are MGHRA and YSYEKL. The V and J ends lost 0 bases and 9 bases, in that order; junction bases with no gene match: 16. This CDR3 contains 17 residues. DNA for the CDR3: TGCGCCAGCAGCCAAGAAGCGGGGCTATCGCGGGCGGAGTCCCAGTACTTC. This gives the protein CASSQEAGLSRAESQYF.

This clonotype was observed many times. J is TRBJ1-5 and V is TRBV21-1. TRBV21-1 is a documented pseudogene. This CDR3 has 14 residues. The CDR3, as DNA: TGTGCCAGCAGCAATAACACCGTAAACCAGCCCCAGCATTTT. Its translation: CASSNNTVNQPQHF.

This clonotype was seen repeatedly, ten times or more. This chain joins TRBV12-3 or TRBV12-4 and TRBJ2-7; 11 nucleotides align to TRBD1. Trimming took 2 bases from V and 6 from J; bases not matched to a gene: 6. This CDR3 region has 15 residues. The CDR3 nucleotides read TGTGCCAGCAGTTTAACCCCGGACAGGGGGCGCGAGCAGTACTTC. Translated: CASSLTPDRGREQYF.

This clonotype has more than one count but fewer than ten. For the CDR3, the DNA is TGTGCCAGTTCCTTAGCGGGGTGGCAGTTCTTC. Translation gives CASSLAGWQFF. The V call is TRBV27, the J call TRBJ2-1; 8 positions match TRBD2. The CDR3 is made up of 11 amino acids. The germline CDR1 and CDR2 sequences are MNHEY and SMNVEV (reference sequence). The ends lost 9 bases at V and 12 bases at J; junction bases unmatched: 7.

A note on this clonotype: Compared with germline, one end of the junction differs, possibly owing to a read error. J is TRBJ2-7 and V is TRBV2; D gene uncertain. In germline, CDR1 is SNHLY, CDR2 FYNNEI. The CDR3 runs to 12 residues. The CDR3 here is CASSEARTGYHF. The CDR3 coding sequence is TGTGCCAGCAGTGAAGCCAGGACGGGTTATCACTTC.

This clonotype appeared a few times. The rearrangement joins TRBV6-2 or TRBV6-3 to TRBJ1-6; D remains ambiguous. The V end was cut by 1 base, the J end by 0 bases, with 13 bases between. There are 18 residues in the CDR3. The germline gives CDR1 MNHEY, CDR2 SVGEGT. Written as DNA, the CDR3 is TGTGCCAGCAGTTACTACACGACCCGGAGCTCCTATAATTCACCCCTCCACTTT. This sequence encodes CASSYYTTRSSYNSPLHF.

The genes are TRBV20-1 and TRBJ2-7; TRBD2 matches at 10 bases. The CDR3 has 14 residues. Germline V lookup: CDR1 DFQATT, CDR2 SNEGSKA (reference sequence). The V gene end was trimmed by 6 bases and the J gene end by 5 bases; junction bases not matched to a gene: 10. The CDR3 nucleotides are TGCAGTGCCAAGACTAGCGGGTCTAGGAACGAGCAGTACTTC. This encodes CSAKTSGSRNEQYF.

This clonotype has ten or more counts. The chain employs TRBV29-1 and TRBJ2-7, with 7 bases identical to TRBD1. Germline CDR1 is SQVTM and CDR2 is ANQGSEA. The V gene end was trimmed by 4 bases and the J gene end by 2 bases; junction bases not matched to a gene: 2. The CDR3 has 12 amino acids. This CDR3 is CSVATGAYEQYF. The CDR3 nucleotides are TGCAGCGTTGCCACAGGGGCCTACGAGCAGTACTTC.

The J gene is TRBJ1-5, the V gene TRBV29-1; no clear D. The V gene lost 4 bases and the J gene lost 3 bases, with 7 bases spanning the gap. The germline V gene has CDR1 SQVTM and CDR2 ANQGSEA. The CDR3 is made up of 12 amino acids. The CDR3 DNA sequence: TGCAGCGTTGGGTCGGCCAATCAGCCCCAGCATTTT. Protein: CSVGSANQPQHF. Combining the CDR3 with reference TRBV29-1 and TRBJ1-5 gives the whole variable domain SAVISQKPSRDICQRGTSLTIQCQVDSQVTMMFWYRQQPGQSLTLIATANQGSEATYESGFVIDKFPISRPNLTFSTLTVSNMSPEDSSIYLCSVGSANQPQHFGDGTRLSIL.

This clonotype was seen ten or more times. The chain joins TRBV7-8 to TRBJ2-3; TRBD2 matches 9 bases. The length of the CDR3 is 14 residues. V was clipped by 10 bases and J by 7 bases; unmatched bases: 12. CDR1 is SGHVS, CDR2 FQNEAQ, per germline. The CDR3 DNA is TGTGCCACCAGAGGAATTAGCGGGGGAAATACGCAGTATTTT. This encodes CATRGISGGNTQYF.

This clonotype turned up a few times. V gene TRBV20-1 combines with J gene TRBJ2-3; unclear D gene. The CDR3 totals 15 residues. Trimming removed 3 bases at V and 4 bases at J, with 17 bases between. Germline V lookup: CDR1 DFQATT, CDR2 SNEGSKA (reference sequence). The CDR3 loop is CSASVVGGLPDTQYF. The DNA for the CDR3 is TGCAGTGCTAGCGTTGTTGGCGGTCTCCCAGATACGCAGTATTTT.

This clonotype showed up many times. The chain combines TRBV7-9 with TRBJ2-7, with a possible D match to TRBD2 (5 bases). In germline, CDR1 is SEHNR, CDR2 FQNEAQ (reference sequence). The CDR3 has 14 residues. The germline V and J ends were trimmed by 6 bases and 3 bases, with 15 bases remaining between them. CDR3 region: CASRSGNLYYEQYF. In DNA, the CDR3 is TGTGCCAGCAGATCGGGGAACTTATACTACGAGCAGTACTTC.

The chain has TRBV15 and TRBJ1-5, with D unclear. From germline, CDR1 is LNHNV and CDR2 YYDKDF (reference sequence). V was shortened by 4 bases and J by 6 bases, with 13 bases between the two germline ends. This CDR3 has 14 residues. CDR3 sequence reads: CATSTQTGGQPQHF. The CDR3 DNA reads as TGTGCCACCAGCACTCAAACCGGAGGTCAGCCCCAGCATTTT.

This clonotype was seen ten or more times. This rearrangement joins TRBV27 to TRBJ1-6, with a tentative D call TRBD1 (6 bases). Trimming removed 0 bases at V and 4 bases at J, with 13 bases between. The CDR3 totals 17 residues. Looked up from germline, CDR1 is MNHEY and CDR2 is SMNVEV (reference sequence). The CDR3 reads CASSLSGGSSYNSPLHF. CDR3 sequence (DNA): TGTGCCAGCAGTTTATCTGGGGGCAGTTCGTATAATTCACCCCTCCACTTT.

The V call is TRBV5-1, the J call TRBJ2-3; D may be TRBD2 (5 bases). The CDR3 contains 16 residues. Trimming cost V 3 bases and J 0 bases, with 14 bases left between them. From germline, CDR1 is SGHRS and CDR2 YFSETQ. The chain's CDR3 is CASSSGSSTSTDTQYF. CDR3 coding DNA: TGCGCCAGCAGCTCGGGGAGTTCCACTAGCACAGATACGCAGTATTTT.

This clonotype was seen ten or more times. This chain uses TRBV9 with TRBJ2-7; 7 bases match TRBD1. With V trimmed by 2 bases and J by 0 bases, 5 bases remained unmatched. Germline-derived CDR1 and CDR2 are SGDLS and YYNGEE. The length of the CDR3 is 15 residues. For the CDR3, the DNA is TGTGCCAGCAGCGTCGGGACAGACTACTCCTACGAGCAGTACTTC. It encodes CASSVGTDYSYEQYF.

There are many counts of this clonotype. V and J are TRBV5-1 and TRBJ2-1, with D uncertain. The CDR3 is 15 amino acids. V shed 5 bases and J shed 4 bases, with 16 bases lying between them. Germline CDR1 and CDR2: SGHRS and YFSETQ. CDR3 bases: TGCGCCAGCAGGCTGGCCTTGAACGGGTACAATGAGCAGTTCTTC. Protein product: CASRLALNGYNEQFF.

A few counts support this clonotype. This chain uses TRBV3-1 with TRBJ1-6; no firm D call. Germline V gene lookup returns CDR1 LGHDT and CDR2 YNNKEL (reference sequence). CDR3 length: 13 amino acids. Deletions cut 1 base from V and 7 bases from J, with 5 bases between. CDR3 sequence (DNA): TGTGCCAGCAGCCAAGCCCGGAATTCACCCCTCCACTTT. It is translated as CASSQARNSPLHF.

CDR3 region: CSARDLGVFRDTQYF. CDR3 nucleotide sequence: TGCAGTGCTAGAGATTTGGGGGTATTTAGGGATACGCAGTATTTT. This chain connects TRBV20-1 to TRBJ2-3; D is possibly TRBD1 or TRBD2 (5 bases each). V was pared by 0 bases and J by 6 bases, with 16 bases between. From germline, CDR1 is DFQATT and CDR2 SNEGSKA (reference sequence). This CDR3 is built from 15 residues.

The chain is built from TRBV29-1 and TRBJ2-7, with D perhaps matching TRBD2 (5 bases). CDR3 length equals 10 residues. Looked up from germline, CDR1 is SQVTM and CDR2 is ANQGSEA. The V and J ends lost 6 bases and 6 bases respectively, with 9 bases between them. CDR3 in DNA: TGCAGCGTCGTCAGCGGCGAGCAGTACTTC. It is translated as CSVVSGEQYF.

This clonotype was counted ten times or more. The CDR3 nucleotides are TGTGCCAGCAGTTACCGATTTCGTCGCCGGGAGGGTTCCGAGCAGTACTTC. It specifies CASSYRFRRREGSEQYF. The chain carries TRBV6-5 and TRBJ2-7; 8 bases fit TRBD2. Germline CDR1 is MNHEY and CDR2 is SVGAGI. The CDR3 is 17 amino acids. V trimming: 2 bases; J trimming: 6 bases; junction bases outside the gene matches: 15.

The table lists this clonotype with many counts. This CDR3 reads CASSLGRLYEQYF. CDR3 in DNA: TGCGCCAGCAGCTTAGGGCGGCTCTACGAGCAGTACTTC. The chain is built from TRBV5-1 and TRBJ2-7; D ambiguous. V was clipped by 2 bases and J by 3 bases, with 9 bases between them. The CDR3 length is 13 residues. Germline lookup yields CDR1 SGHRS and CDR2 YFSETQ.